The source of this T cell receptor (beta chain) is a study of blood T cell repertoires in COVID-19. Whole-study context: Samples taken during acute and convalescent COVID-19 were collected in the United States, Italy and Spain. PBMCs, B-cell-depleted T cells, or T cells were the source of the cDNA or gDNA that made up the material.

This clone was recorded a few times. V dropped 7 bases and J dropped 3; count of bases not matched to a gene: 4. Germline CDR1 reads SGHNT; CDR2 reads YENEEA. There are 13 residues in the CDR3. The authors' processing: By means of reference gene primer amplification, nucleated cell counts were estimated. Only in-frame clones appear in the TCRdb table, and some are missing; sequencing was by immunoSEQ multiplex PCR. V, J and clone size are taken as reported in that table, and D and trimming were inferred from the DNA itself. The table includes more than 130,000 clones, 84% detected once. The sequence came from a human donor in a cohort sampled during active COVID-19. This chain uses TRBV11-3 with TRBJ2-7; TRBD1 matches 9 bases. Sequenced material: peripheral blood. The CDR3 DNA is TGTGCCAGCACCGGGACAGGGAGCTACGAGCAGTACTTC. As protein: CASTGTGSYEQYF.